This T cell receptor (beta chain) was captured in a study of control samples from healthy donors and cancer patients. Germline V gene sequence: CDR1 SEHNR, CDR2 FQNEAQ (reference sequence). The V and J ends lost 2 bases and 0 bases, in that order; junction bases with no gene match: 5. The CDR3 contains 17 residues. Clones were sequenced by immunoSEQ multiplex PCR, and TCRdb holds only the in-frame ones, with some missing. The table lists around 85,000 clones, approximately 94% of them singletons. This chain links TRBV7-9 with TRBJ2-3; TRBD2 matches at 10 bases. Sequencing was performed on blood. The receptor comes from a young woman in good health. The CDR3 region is CASSLSSTSGSTDTQYF. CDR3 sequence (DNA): TGTGCCAGCAGCTTATCTTCGACTAGCGGGAGCACAGATACGCAGTATTTT.